The entry below gives a single TCR beta chain sequence along with its context. The antigen is not known. V dropped 1 base and J dropped 1 base, with 8 bases sitting between them. The CDR3 sequence is 14 residues long. From germline, CDR1 is SGHKS and CDR2 YYEKEE (reference sequence). These data belong to a study of OX40 agonist ivuxolimab in advanced cancers. The wider study: Patients enrolled in dose escalation were diagnosed with hepatocellular carcinoma, melanoma, renal cell or head and neck cancer. Overall study findings and caveats: CD4+ T cells averaged fewer expanded clones than CD8+ T cells.

The assay was immunoSEQ multiplex PCR, and TCRdb's table has in-frame clones only and misses some. Of 75,000 to 100,000 clones listed, roughly 90% are singletons. The source was CD4+ or CD8+ T cells sorted from blood, collected in a trial of the OX40 agonist ivuxolimab. This TCR derives from an adult with an advanced solid tumor such as melanoma, head and neck, liver or kidney cancer. V and J are TRBV5-5 and TRBJ1-1; D unclear. The CDR3 region has the DNA TGTGCCAGCAGCTTGTCCAGAACGAACACTGAAGCTTTCTTT. This sequence encodes CASSLSRTNTEAFF.